These 22 T cell receptor beta chains came from one sample sequenced in a study of blood T cell repertoires in COVID-19. The method was immunoSEQ multiplex PCR; TCRdb's version includes in-frame clones alone and lacks a portion of them. Among 90,000 to 120,000 clones, roughly 90% were seen once, and the ten largest hold under 5.5%. Sequencing input: peripheral blood. The origin of the receptors is a man aged 35 to 55 with active or convalescent COVID-19.

This clone has only a few counts. The chain uses TRBV28 and TRBJ1-2; D not resolved. Germline CDR1 and CDR2: MDHEN and SYDVKM. The CDR3 sequence is 14 residues long. The ends were cut back, 6 bases at V and 1 base at J, with 12 bases in the middle. CDR3 protein: CASSPSSLNYGYTF. The CDR3 nucleotides read TGTGCCAGCAGCCCCTCGAGCCTTAACTATGGCTACACCTTC.

The chain is built from TRBV7-2 and TRBJ2-1, with D tentatively TRBD2 (6 bases). The germline V and J ends were trimmed by 3 bases and 8 bases, with 11 bases remaining between them. In germline, CDR1 is SGHTA, CDR2 FQGNSA. This CDR3 has 13 residues. CDR3 loop: CASSLVREDEQFF. The CDR3 coding sequence is TGTGCCAGCAGCTTGGTTAGGGAGGATGAGCAGTTCTTC.

The chain carries TRBV4-1 and TRBJ2-3; TRBD1 is a possible D gene (6 bases). The V end was cut by 3 bases, the J end by 4 bases, with 17 bases between. Germline V gene sequence: CDR1 MGHRA, CDR2 YSYEKL. This CDR3 contains 16 residues. The DNA of the CDR3 is TGCGCCAGCAGCCATACCAGGGGATCGACACCAGATACGCAGTATTTT. Its protein product is CASSHTRGSTPDTQYF.

The chain recombines TRBV7-2 with TRBJ2-2; D ambiguous. Looked up from germline, CDR1 is SGHTA and CDR2 is FQGNSA. This CDR3 is built from 16 residues. Trimming left V 1 base short and J 5 bases short, with 14 bases between. This CDR3 is CASSLGLARRTGELFF. The CDR3 coding sequence is TGTGCCAGCAGCTTAGGTTTAGCCAGAAGGACCGGGGAGCTGTTTTTT.

The chain links TRBV30 to TRBJ1-1; 7 bases agree with TRBD1. Germline V gene lookup returns CDR1 GTSNPN and CDR2 SVGIG (reference sequence). This CDR3 has 13 residues. V was clipped by 5 bases and J by 3 bases; unmatched bases: 6. The CDR3 DNA is TGTGCCTGGGGGGACAGTCAAGACACTGAAGCTTTCTTT. Its protein product is CAWGDSQDTEAFF.

The chain combines TRBV7-9 with TRBJ2-6; tentatively, D is TRBD2 (6 bases). The CDR3 runs to 17 residues. V was clipped by 3 bases and J by 0 bases, with 12 bases between them. The germline gives CDR1 SEHNR, CDR2 FQNEAQ (reference sequence). CDR3 sequence: CASSFGTDYSGANVLTF. The CDR3 DNA follows: TGTGCCAGCAGCTTCGGGACGGACTACTCTGGGGCCAACGTCCTGACTTTC.

V gene TRBV7-2 combines with J gene TRBJ2-5, with 12 bases that match TRBD2. CDR1 is SGHTA, CDR2 FQGNSA, per germline. The CDR3 covers 15 residues. V lost 5 bases, J lost 5 bases, and 6 bases stayed unmatched. The CDR3 DNA sequence: TGTGCCAGCAGCCTCCGACTAGCGGGAGCTGAGACCCAGTACTTC. Residues: CASSLRLAGAETQYF.

This chain links TRBV7-8 with TRBJ2-7, with TRBD2 matching 8 bases. The germline V gene encodes CDR1 SGHVS and CDR2 FQNEAQ. After removal of 4 bases from V and 4 bases from J, the junction contained 12 bases not matched to a gene. The CDR3 is 16 amino acids. In DNA, the CDR3 is TGTGCCAGCAGCTCCCCTCCGCCGGGGGGGCGTTACGAGCAGTACTTC. This codes for CASSSPPPGGRYEQYF.

The chain has TRBV15 and TRBJ1-5; no clear D. The CDR3 extends over 16 amino acids. Germline V CDR1 and CDR2: LNHNV, YYDKDF (reference sequence). Trimming stripped 0 bases from V and 4 bases from J, with 13 bases between. This chain's CDR3 is CATSRDQSSGNQPQHF. The CDR3 DNA reads as TGTGCCACCAGCAGAGATCAGTCTTCGGGGAATCAGCCCCAGCATTTT.

In its sample, this clone was seen a few times. This chain links TRBV2 with TRBJ2-3; 8 nucleotides line up with TRBD2. CDR3 length equals 14 residues. Per the germline V gene, CDR1 is SNHLY and CDR2 is FYNNEI. Trimming took 7 bases from V and 6 from J; bases not matched to a gene: 9. CDR3 in DNA: TGTGCCAGCAAGGTTAGCGGGATTTTGGATACGCAGTATTTT. Translating it yields CASKVSGILDTQYF. The full variable domain, with the rest looked up from reference TRBV2 and TRBJ2-3, is EPEVTQTPSHQVTQMGQEVILRCVPISNHLYFYWYRQILGQKVEFLVSFYNNEISEKSEIFDDQFSVERPDGSNFTLKIRSTKLEDSAMYFCASKVSGILDTQYFGPGTRLTVL.

The chain couples TRBV28 to TRBJ1-5; maybe TRBD1 (5 bases). Germline CDR1 and CDR2: MDHEN and SYDVKM. The CDR3 length is 14 residues. The CDR3 reads CAINPRVSNQPQHF. The DNA for the CDR3 is TGTGCTATTAACCCCAGGGTTAGCAATCAGCCCCAGCATTTT.

This clone was seen once. This chain uses TRBV28 with TRBJ1-1; 7 nucleotides match TRBD1. CDR3 length: 14 amino acids. CDR1 MDHEN and CDR2 SYDVKM come from the germline V gene. The trim removed 5 bases at V and 5 bases at J, leaving 8 bases unmatched. CDR3 region: CASSAAGGRTEAFF. In nucleotides, the CDR3 is TGTGCCAGCAGTGCCGCAGGGGGGCGGACTGAAGCTTTCTTT.

The genes are TRBV12-3 or TRBV12-4 and TRBJ1-5; D remains ambiguous. The V end lost 1 base, the J end lost 7 bases, and 8 bases lay between the germline ends. This CDR3 region has 13 residues. The CDR3 is CASSLGFYQPQHF. CDR3 DNA sequence: TGTGCCAGCAGTTTAGGGTTCTACCAGCCCCAGCATTTT.

This sequence joins TRBV14 and TRBJ2-2, with 8 bases fitting TRBD1. The germline V gene encodes CDR1 SGHDN and CDR2 FVKESK. J lost 4 bases, V lost 4 bases, and 8 bases had no gene match. There are 16 residues in the CDR3. The CDR3 spells CASSPRTGLATGELFF. In DNA form, the CDR3 reads TGTGCCAGCAGCCCGAGGACAGGGTTGGCCACCGGGGAGCTGTTTTTT. The full variable domain, rest sourced from reference TRBV14 and TRBJ2-2, is EAGVTQFPSHSVIEKGQTVTLRCDPISGHDNLYWYRRVMGKEIKFLLHFVKESKQDESGMPNNRFLAERTGGTYSTLKVQPAELEDSGVYFCASSPRTGLATGELFFGEGSRLTVL.

V and J are TRBV5-1 and TRBJ1-1, with 9 nucleotides matching TRBD1. The CDR3 totals 20 residues. Trimming cost V 0 bases and J 4 bases; bases outside gene matches: 19. Germline lookup yields CDR1 SGHRS and CDR2 YFSETQ. CDR3: CASSLDSTGTGNRLRTEAFF. CDR3 nucleotides: TGCGCCAGCAGCTTGGATTCGACCGGGACAGGGAACCGTCTTCGCACTGAAGCTTTCTTT.

The gene calls are TRBV6-5 and TRBJ1-2; 7 bases fit TRBD1. V shed 0 bases, J shed 7 bases, and the junction held 5 bases outside the gene matches. In germline, CDR1 is MNHEY, CDR2 SVGAGI. The CDR3 length is 14 residues. The CDR3 nucleotides are TGTGCCAGCAGTTACTCGGGTCCAGGGGGTGGCTACACCTTC. It encodes CASSYSGPGGGYTF.

The chain has TRBV18 and TRBJ2-3, with 7 bases aligning to TRBD1. Looked up from germline, CDR1 is KGHSH and CDR2 is LQKENI. The CDR3 contains 15 residues. The V and J ends lost 3 bases and 0 bases, in that order; junction bases with no gene match: 3. The CDR3 reads CASSPLTGSTDTQYF. The DNA of the CDR3 is TGTGCCAGCTCACCCTTGACAGGGAGCACAGATACGCAGTATTTT.

CDR3 sequence reads: CASRTGTSGSHEQYF. In nucleotides, the CDR3 is TGCGCCAGCAGAACAGGGACTAGCGGGAGCCACGAGCAGTACTTC. This chain uses TRBV5-1 with TRBJ2-7, with 14 bases that match TRBD2. Germline CDR1 is SGHRS and CDR2 is YFSETQ. The CDR3 is made up of 15 amino acids. Trimming removed 5 bases from V and 5 bases from J; junction bases left unmatched: 6.

The chain is built from TRBV12-3 or TRBV12-4 and TRBJ1-1; D is perhaps TRBD1 (5 bases). V lost 8 bases and J 3 bases, leaving 13 bases between the germline ends. There are 13 residues in the CDR3. CDR3 residues: CASSRGGYTEAFF. CDR3 DNA sequence: TGTGCCAGCTCCCGGGGGGGTTACACTGAAGCTTTCTTT.

The chain joins TRBV7-2 to TRBJ1-6; the D is unclear. V lost 0 bases and J lost 8, with 5 bases in between. Germline-derived CDR1 and CDR2 are SGHTA and FQGNSA. The length of the CDR3 is 13 residues. The CDR3, as DNA: TGTGCCAGCAGCTTAGCGCAGTATTCACCCCTCCACTTT. Amino acids: CASSLAQYSPLHF.

The CDR3 nucleotides are TGTGCCACCAGTGTGGGAGCTCGGACTAGCGGGAGGGCGCAGTTCTTC. This encodes CATSVGARTSGRAQFF. The chain uses TRBV19 and TRBJ2-1; 15 bases line up with TRBD2. Unmatched junction bases numbered 16, after V lost 10 bases and J lost 12 bases. The CDR3 runs 16 residues. From germline, CDR1 is LNHDA and CDR2 SQIVND (reference sequence).

The V gene is TRBV6-6, the J gene TRBJ1-1; D might be TRBD1 (5 bases). Looked up from germline, CDR1 is MNHNY and CDR2 is SVGAGI (reference sequence). V was clipped by 8 bases and J by 6 bases, with 22 bases between them. The CDR3 covers 15 residues. The CDR3 DNA reads as TGTGCCAGCGGGATCCCCCTGGGGGGTTTACCTGAAGCTTTCTTT. Residues: CASGIPLGGLPEAFF.